This T cell receptor (beta chain) comes out of a study of lymphopenia after photon versus proton radiotherapy. Method: immunoSEQ multiplex PCR; TCRdb's copy keeps in-frame clones and lacks some. This table holds some 30,000 clones, approximately 88% found once. Whole-study findings and limits: Under photons, naive T cells and diversity fell while effector/memory populations rose.

CDR3 length equals 15 residues. The V and J ends lost 5 bases and 2 bases respectively, with 14 bases between them. Germline V lookup: CDR1 LNHDA, CDR2 SQIVND (reference sequence). Worth noting for this clone: Its cognate antigen is unknown.

The receptor was derived from a woman aged 55-70 years with cholangiocarcinoma. Some clones in this sample may be carry-over from other donors' samples. This material consisted of peripheral blood, taken from a patient treated with proton-based radiotherapy. V usage is TRBV19 and J usage is TRBJ2-3; possibly TRBD1 for D (5 bases). Here the CDR3 DNA reads TGTGCCAGTAGTCCCGGACACGACCCCACAGATACGCAGTATTTT. It translates to CASSPGHDPTDTQYF.